The 25 T cell receptor beta chains in this list originate from one sample, sequenced in a study of regulatory and conventional T cells in RAG deficiency. Clones were sequenced by immunoSEQ multiplex PCR, and TCRdb holds only the in-frame ones, with some missing. The sample has more than 40,000 clones, approximately 90% seen once; the top ten hold around 0.5%. Conventional CD4+ T cells were sorted from blood as CD25-low CD127-high cells. In addition, the sample was reused for a study of regulatory T cells. That publication notes: Amplification used 52 TRBV primers and 13 TRBJ primers.

Sequenced material: CD4+ effector T cells sorted from blood. Receptor source: a human donor in good health.

This clone showed up just a few times. The chain recombines TRBV19 with TRBJ2-2; no definite D call. The CDR3 is made up of 14 amino acids. Germline V lookup: CDR1 LNHDA, CDR2 SQIVND (reference sequence). Trimming stripped 3 bases from V and 6 bases from J, with 11 bases between. The CDR3 sequence: CASSIPRGAGELFF. The CDR3 coding sequence is TGTGCCAGTAGTATCCCCCGAGGCGCCGGGGAGCTGTTTTTT.

This rearrangement joins TRBV2 to TRBJ2-1; D unresolved. The CDR3 has 13 amino acids. V lost 5 bases, J lost 9 bases, and 14 bases lay in between. Germline V gene lookup returns CDR1 SNHLY and CDR2 FYNNEI. This CDR3 reads CASSTALLGEQFF. The CDR3 DNA is TGTGCCAGCAGTACAGCACTTCTGGGTGAGCAGTTCTTC. The full variable domain, with the rest looked up from reference TRBV2 and TRBJ2-1, is EPEVTQTPSHQVTQMGQEVILRCVPISNHLYFYWYRQILGQKVEFLVSFYNNEISEKSEIFDDQFSVERPDGSNFTLKIRSTKLEDSAMYFCASSTALLGEQFFGPGTRLTVL.

The chain combines TRBV7-3 with TRBJ2-1; 8 nucleotides match TRBD2. Germline V gives CDR1 SGHTA, CDR2 FQGTGA. Trimming took 4 bases from V and 2 from J; bases not matched to a gene: 7. CDR3 length: 16 residues. The CDR3 loop is CASSSQAGVTYNEQFF. DNA of the CDR3: TGTGCCAGCAGCTCGCAAGCGGGAGTCACCTACAATGAGCAGTTCTTC. The full variable domain, in which reference TRBV7-3 and TRBJ2-1 provide the parts outside the CDR3, is GAGVSQTPSNKVTEKGKYVELRCDPISGHTALYWYRQSLGQGPEFLIYFQGTGAADDSGLPNDRFFAVRPEGSVSTLKIQRTERGDSAVYLCASSSQAGVTYNEQFFGPGTRLTVL.

CDR3 nucleotides: TGTGCCAGCAGCCCCGACAGGGGAAACATTCAGTACTTC. This encodes CASSPDRGNIQYF. The chain employs TRBV6-5 and TRBJ2-4, with 8 bases aligning to TRBD1. The J segment lost 6 bases and the V segment lost 6 bases, leaving 4 bases of the junction unmatched. This CDR3 contains 13 residues. The germline V gene has CDR1 MNHEY and CDR2 SVGAGI.

The chain carries TRBV7-3 and TRBJ2-2; D not certain. Per the germline V gene, CDR1 is SGHTA and CDR2 is FQGTGA. Between the trimmed V and J ends, which lost 0 bases and 0 bases, there was a span of 8 bases. The length of the CDR3 is 16 residues. CDR3 DNA: TGTGCCAGCAGCTTAACCTTCGGAGCGAACACCGGGGAGCTGTTTTTT. This gives the protein CASSLTFGANTGELFF. The full variable domain, with the rest looked up from reference TRBV7-3 and TRBJ2-2, is GAGVSQTPSNKVTEKGKYVELRCDPISGHTALYWYRQSLGQGPEFLIYFQGTGAADDSGLPNDRFFAVRPEGSVSTLKIQRTERGDSAVYLCASSLTFGANTGELFFGEGSRLTVL.

The chain carries TRBV5-8 and TRBJ2-1; 10 nucleotides align to TRBD2. CDR3 length equals 17 residues. Germline V CDR1 and CDR2: SGHTS, YDEGEE. V gave up 0 bases and J gave up 7 bases; unmatched junction bases: 10. In DNA, the CDR3 is TGTGCCAGCAGCTTGGCTAGCGGGGGTTTCTTGAGTAATGAGCAGTTCTTC. Amino acids: CASSLASGGFLSNEQFF.

This chain links TRBV5-1 with TRBJ2-5; D is perhaps TRBD1 (6 bases). The CDR3 consists of 13 residues. Germline CDR1 is SGHRS and CDR2 is YFSETQ. V was shortened by 6 bases and J by 5 bases, with 14 bases between the two germline ends. As DNA, the CDR3 is TGCGCCAGCAACAGGGATCGTTACGAGACCCAGTACTTC. Amino acids: CASNRDRYETQYF. Supplemented by reference TRBV5-1 and TRBJ2-5, the full variable domain reads KAGVTQTPRYLIKTRGQQVTLSCSPISGHRSVSWYQQTPGQGLQFLFEYFSETQRNKGNFPGRFSGRQFSNSRSEMNVSTLELGDSALYLCASNRDRYETQYFGPGTRLLVL.

The J gene is TRBJ2-7, the V gene TRBV6-5; 8 bases map to TRBD1. Per germline, CDR1 MNHEY and CDR2 SVGAGI. The junction had 3 bases not matched to a gene; V was cut back by 4 bases and J by 1 base. This CDR3 contains 14 residues. DNA of the CDR3: TGTGCCAGCAGTTCGGACAGGGATTCCTACGAGCAGTACTTC. It is translated as CASSSDRDSYEQYF.

The V gene is TRBV6-6, the J gene TRBJ1-2, with 7 nucleotides matching TRBD1. Germline trimming cut 7 bases from V and 4 bases from J; bases unmatched to any gene: 6. There are 13 residues in the CDR3. The germline V gene encodes CDR1 MNHNY and CDR2 SVGAGI (reference sequence). DNA of the CDR3: TGTGCCAGCAAGGGGGCTACGGCCTATGGCTACACCTTC. Translation: CASKGATAYGYTF.

V usage is TRBV19 and J usage is TRBJ2-6; D may be TRBD1 (5 bases). CDR3 length: 17 residues. Trimming took off 4 bases at V and 0 bases at J, with 13 bases between the two ends. Germline V gene data show CDR1 as LNHDA and CDR2 as SQIVND (reference sequence). The CDR3 sequence: CASSKGQVISGANVLTF. The DNA of the CDR3 is TGTGCCAGTAGTAAGGGGCAGGTGATCTCTGGGGCCAACGTCCTGACTTTC. The complete variable domain, with remaining parts taken from reference TRBV19 and TRBJ2-6, reads DGGITQSPKYLFRKEGQNVTLSCEQNLNHDAMYWYRQDPGQGLRLIYYSQIVNDFQKGDIAEGYSVSREKKESFPLTVTSAQKNPTAFYLCASSKGQVISGANVLTFGAGSRLTVL.

J is TRBJ1-1 and V is TRBV2, with 7 positions matching TRBD1. The germline gives CDR1 SNHLY, CDR2 FYNNEI. Germline trimming cut 6 bases from V and 0 bases from J; bases unmatched to any gene: 4. The CDR3 runs 14 residues. The CDR3 DNA is TGTGCCAGCAGGGGGGACAGCATGAACACTGAAGCTTTCTTT. This translates into CASRGDSMNTEAFF.

This chain uses TRBV2 with TRBJ2-1; D gene unclear. Per the germline V gene, CDR1 is SNHLY and CDR2 is FYNNEI. The CDR3 has 14 residues. V gave up 6 bases and J gave up 7 bases, with 16 bases separating them. The DNA of the CDR3 is TGTGCCAGCAGCGCGTCGGTCCTAGGGAATGAGCAGTTCTTC. Encoded protein: CASSASVLGNEQFF.

V usage is TRBV5-5 and J usage is TRBJ2-6; D is undetermined. Trimming stripped 4 bases from V and 4 bases from J, with 15 bases between. Germline assignment: CDR1 SGHKS and CDR2 YYEKEE (reference sequence). This CDR3 spans 16 amino acids. For the CDR3, the DNA is TGTGCCAGCAGCACTCCGTCCGCCGCGGGGGCCAACGTCCTGACTTTC. Residues: CASSTPSAAGANVLTF. The variable domain in full, completed from reference TRBV5-5 and TRBJ2-6, reads DAGVTQSPTHLIKTRGQQVTLRCSPISGHKSVSWYQQVLGQGPQFIFQYYEKEERGRGNFPDRFSARQFPNYSSELNVNALLLGDSALYLCASSTPSAAGANVLTFGAGSRLTVL.

The chain couples TRBV5-6 to TRBJ2-3; D may be TRBD1 (6 bases). This CDR3 is 16 amino acids long. V lost 2 bases, J lost 7 bases, and 20 bases lay in between. CDR1 is SGHDT, CDR2 YYEEEE, per germline. The CDR3 DNA sequence: TGTGCCAGCAGCTTTAGTCCCGGCAGGGGAGAAAATACGCAGTATTTT. Protein: CASSFSPGRGENTQYF.

V is TRBV18 and J is TRBJ2-1; D is possibly TRBD1 (5 bases). The V gene's germline CDR1 is KGHSH and CDR2 LQKENI. The CDR3 runs 13 residues. V gave up 5 bases and J gave up 8 bases, with 13 bases separating them. This CDR3 reads CASSSRQGDEQFF. In DNA form, the CDR3 reads TGTGCCAGCTCATCACGGCAGGGCGATGAGCAGTTCTTC.

The chain carries TRBV6-1 and TRBJ1-3, with TRBD1 as a possible D gene (6 bases). The germline gives CDR1 MNHNS, CDR2 SASEGT. V was cut by 3 bases and J by 0 bases, with 12 bases left in between. The CDR3 covers 16 residues. The CDR3 here is CASSEGTGASGNTIYF. The CDR3 bases are TGTGCCAGCAGTGAGGGAACGGGGGCCTCTGGAAACACCATATATTTT.

V gene TRBV7-2 combines with J gene TRBJ2-7; weak D call: TRBD2 (5 bases). Germline CDR1 is SGHTA and CDR2 is FQGNSA. CDR3 length: 13 residues. V gave up 5 bases and J gave up 7 bases, with 15 bases separating them. The CDR3 spells CASSNKARAEQYF. For the CDR3, the DNA is TGTGCCAGCAGCAATAAGGCGAGGGCGGAGCAGTACTTC.

The table lists this clone with a few counts. The rearrangement links TRBV7-9 to TRBJ1-3; D perhaps matches TRBD1 (6 bases). Germline CDR1 reads SEHNR; CDR2 reads FQNEAQ (reference sequence). The CDR3 covers 15 residues. V lost 5 bases, J lost 1 base, and 12 bases lay in between. CDR3 sequence: CASSPQQGSGNTIYF. The DNA of the CDR3 is TGTGCCAGCAGCCCGCAACAGGGTTCTGGAAACACCATATATTTT.

The chain has TRBV19 and TRBJ1-4; 7 nucleotides align to TRBD1. CDR3 size: 13 residues. The ends lost 6 bases at V and 8 bases at J; junction bases unmatched: 6. CDR1 is LNHDA, CDR2 SQIVND, per germline (reference sequence). This CDR3 reads CASRASTGEKLFF. CDR3 DNA sequence: TGTGCCAGTAGGGCTTCGACAGGGGAAAAACTGTTTTTT.

The sample holds a few counts of this clone. The CDR3 sequence: CASSLSAGGNNSPLHF. CDR3 DNA: TGTGCCAGCAGTCTCAGCGCAGGGGGCAATAATTCACCCCTCCACTTT. This chain joins TRBV9 and TRBJ1-6, with 8 bases identical to TRBD1. Trimming took 5 bases from V and 5 from J; bases not matched to a gene: 9. Germline V gene data show CDR1 as SGDLS and CDR2 as YYNGEE. This CDR3 is built from 16 residues.

The genes are TRBV28 and TRBJ1-2; 7 bases map to TRBD1. This CDR3 spans 14 amino acids. From germline, CDR1 is MDHEN and CDR2 SYDVKM. V trimming: 7 bases; J trimming: 3 bases; junction bases outside the gene matches: 8. DNA for the CDR3: TGTGCCAGCAATACAGGGGCGCGAGACTATGGCTACACCTTC. The encoded protein is CASNTGARDYGYTF.

The V call is TRBV5-1, the J call TRBJ2-3, with unresolved D. The CDR3 is 15 residues long. V lost 2 bases and J 0 bases, leaving 10 bases between the germline ends. Germline loops: CDR1 SGHRS, CDR2 YFSETQ. CDR3 DNA: TGCGCCAGCAGCTTCGAGTCAAGCAGCACAGATACGCAGTATTTT. Its translation is CASSFESSSTDTQYF.

The J gene is TRBJ2-3, the V gene TRBV28, with TRBD1 as a possible D gene (5 bases). Germline CDR1 MDHEN, CDR2 SYDVKM. Trimming stripped 7 bases from V and 3 bases from J, with 8 bases between. The CDR3 contains 12 residues. DNA for the CDR3: TGTGCCAGCACCAGGGCAACAGATACGCAGTATTTT. It specifies CASTRATDTQYF.

The chain is built from TRBV6-5 and TRBJ2-5; D tentatively reads TRBD1 or TRBD2 (5 bases each). The CDR3 has 15 amino acids. CDR1 and CDR2 (germline): MNHEY, SVGAGI. V was trimmed by 8 bases and J by 1 base, leaving 17 bases between them. CDR3 region: CASSPPGRSQETQYF. In DNA form, the CDR3 reads TGTGCCAGCTCTCCCCCGGGACGGAGCCAAGAGACCCAGTACTTC.

The J gene is TRBJ2-7, the V gene TRBV19; a weak D match, TRBD1 (6 bases). In germline, CDR1 is LNHDA, CDR2 SQIVND (reference sequence). The CDR3 contains 15 residues. Between the trimmed V and J ends, which lost 4 bases and 2 bases, there was a span of 15 bases. CDR3 protein: CASSTSDSPPYEQYF. The CDR3 DNA reads TGTGCCAGTAGTACCTCGGACAGTCCCCCCTACGAGCAGTACTTC.